This T cell receptor (beta chain) was sequenced in a study of cytomegalovirus exposure and HLA in healthy donors. With regard to this clone: Its matching antigen is unknown.

Study findings and constraints: Productive rates of about 90% or about 30% were seen for most TCR beta V segments in an earlier analysis. Among the most significant clusters, several appeared linked to common viral pathogens in a later analysis. It was reported in a later analysis that an Asian-associated ancestry cluster showed fewer N-insertions than the roughly 670-donor mean.

The CDR3 loop spans 13 amino acids. Germline values: CDR1 SGDLS, CDR2 YYNGEE. V gave up 3 bases and J gave up 0 bases, with 5 bases separating them. In the PCR, 60 Vbeta and 13 Jbeta primers were used. Repertoires were generated with immunoSEQ multiplex PCR, while TCRdb's copy carries only in-frame clones and drops some. Of approximately 190,000 clones in the sample, around 85% were seen once. Likely unrecorded immune exposures existed in these nominally healthy donors. The chain employs TRBV9 and TRBJ2-3, with no clear D. This TCR was sampled from a man aged 40-49 years in good health and CMV-seropositive. The sequencing input was PBMCs. Written as DNA, the CDR3 is TGTGCCAGCAGCGCCATGAGCACAGATACGCAGTATTTT. Its translation is CASSAMSTDTQYF.